Each of the 27 T cell receptor beta chains below was sequenced from the same sample in a study of blood T cells in healthy people across ages. Alongside a J-beta primer mix, a sample-barcoded 5' primer served in a second PCR lasting about 7 to 12 cycles. TCRdb fed the 5' RACE reads into MiXCR, producing one record per CDR3 protein. Here the sample spans over a million distinct CDR3 sequences, roughly 40% being singletons. The sequencing sample was made of blood. The receptor set was obtained from a woman aged 18-29 years in good health.

This clonotype has just a few counts. The V gene is TRBV11-1, the J gene TRBJ2-3, with 7 bases matching TRBD2. The germline V gene has CDR1 SGHAT and CDR2 FQDESV (reference sequence). This CDR3 comprises 18 residues. V lost 5 bases, J lost 2 bases, and 16 bases stayed unmatched. The CDR3 here is CASSTKGTGTTTTDTQYF. The CDR3 region has the DNA TGTGCCAGCAGCACCAAGGGAACCGGGACTACCACCACAGATACGCAGTATTTT.

The chain couples TRBV9 to TRBJ2-1; 9 bases map to TRBD2. Germline V CDR1 and CDR2: SGDLS, YYNGEE. Trimming at V came to 0 bases and at J to 10 bases, leaving 14 bases not matched to a gene. The CDR3 is made up of 17 amino acids. CDR3 amino acids: CASSVELAGFGGSEQFF. The CDR3 nucleotides read TGTGCCAGCAGCGTAGAACTAGCGGGCTTTGGAGGGAGCGAGCAGTTCTTC.

Here the CDR3 DNA reads TGCAGTGCTAGAGTTAGTAGCGGAAACTCCTACAATGAGCAGTTCTTC. Its protein is CSARVSSGNSYNEQFF. The chain combines TRBV20-1 with TRBJ2-1; D possibly corresponds to TRBD2 (6 bases). Per germline, CDR1 DFQATT and CDR2 SNEGSKA (reference sequence). Trimming stripped 1 base from V and 0 bases from J, with 13 bases between. The CDR3 loop spans 16 amino acids.

This clonotype appeared a few times. The chain couples TRBV11-3 to TRBJ2-3; possible D gene TRBD2, 6 bases. The V gene's germline CDR1 is SGHNT and CDR2 YENEEA. Between the trimmed V and J ends, which lost 3 bases and 4 bases, there was a span of 23 bases. CDR3 size: 18 residues. CDR3 sequence: CASSFASSGQTRADTQYF. Written as DNA, the CDR3 is TGTGCCAGCAGCTTCGCGTCAAGCGGGCAGACTAGGGCAGATACGCAGTATTTT. Variable domain in full (rest from reference TRBV11-3 and TRBJ2-3): EAGVVQSPRYKIIEKKQPVAFWCNPISGHNTLYWYLQNLGQGPELLIRYENEEAVDDSQLPKDRFSAERLKGVDSTLKIQPAELGDSAVYLCASSFASSGQTRADTQYFGPGTRLTVL.

This clonotype was recorded a few times. The genes are TRBV11-2 and TRBJ2-1; D is unclear. Germline CDR1 SGHAT, CDR2 FQNNGV. This CDR3 is built from 15 residues. Trimming removed 5 bases at V and 0 bases at J, with 11 bases between. The CDR3 nucleotides read TGTGCCAGCAGCCGAGAGGCAGGCTCCTACAATGAGCAGTTCTTC. It translates to CASSREAGSYNEQFF.

This sequence joins TRBV27 and TRBJ1-6; tentatively, D is TRBD1 (6 bases). Germline V gene lookup returns CDR1 MNHEY and CDR2 SMNVEV (reference sequence). With 8 bases removed from V and 0 bases from J, the gap between germline ends came to 26 bases. The length of the CDR3 is 20 residues. CDR3: CASAGTGTPAVSSYNSPLHF. CDR3 nucleotide sequence: TGTGCCAGCGCTGGAACCGGGACACCTGCTGTTAGCTCCTATAATTCACCCCTCCACTTT.

This clonotype was counted a few times. The CDR3 sequence is CASSVTTGEQYF. The CDR3 DNA is TGTGCCAGCAGCGTAACGACAGGCGAGCAGTACTTC. J is TRBJ2-7 and V is TRBV9; D might be TRBD1 (6 bases). The CDR3 is made up of 12 amino acids. CDR1 is SGDLS, CDR2 YYNGEE, per germline. Between the trimmed V and J ends, which lost 1 base and 6 bases, there was a span of 8 bases.

The V gene is TRBV7-8, the J gene TRBJ2-1; TRBD2 aligns across 9 bases. Germline V CDR1 and CDR2: SGHVS, FQNEAQ. The V and J ends lost 3 bases and 6 bases, in that order; junction bases with no gene match: 6. The CDR3 consists of 15 residues. The CDR3 spells CASSFGGGATNEQFF. The DNA of the CDR3 is TGTGCCAGCAGCTTTGGCGGGGGGGCCACCAATGAGCAGTTCTTC.

The V gene is TRBV30, the J gene TRBJ2-2, with D perhaps TRBD1 (6 bases). The germline V and J ends were trimmed by 3 bases and 0 bases, with 14 bases remaining between them. The CDR3 contains 16 residues. The V gene's germline CDR1 is GTSNPN and CDR2 SVGIG (reference sequence). The CDR3 loop is CAWRGLGTTNTGELFF. DNA for the CDR3: TGTGCCTGGAGGGGTTTGGGGACAACGAACACCGGGGAGCTGTTTTTT.

CDR3 residues: CASSPYPDIRSGGTQYF. The CDR3 DNA follows: TGTGCCAGCAGCCCCTACCCCGATATCAGGAGCGGTGGTACGCAGTATTTT. The chain employs TRBV3-1 and TRBJ2-3; a weak D match, TRBD2 (5 bases). This CDR3 is built from 17 residues. CDR1 and CDR2 from the germline V gene are LGHDT and YNNKEL (reference sequence). The ends were cut back, 4 bases at V and 8 bases at J, with 25 bases in the middle.

This clonotype was detected only a few times. The V call is TRBV5-1, the J call TRBJ2-7; 10 bases fit TRBD1. The CDR3 covers 14 residues. Germline V gives CDR1 SGHRS, CDR2 YFSETQ. V lost 3 bases, J lost 5 bases, and 5 bases stayed unmatched. CDR3 protein: CASSSRQGAHEQYF. CDR3 nucleotides: TGCGCCAGCAGCTCTCGACAGGGGGCACACGAGCAGTACTTC. The full variable domain, in which reference TRBV5-1 and TRBJ2-7 provide the parts outside the CDR3, is KAGVTQTPRYLIKTRGQQVTLSCSPISGHRSVSWYQQTPGQGLQFLFEYFSETQRNKGNFPGRFSGRQFSNSRSEMNVSTLELGDSALYLCASSSRQGAHEQYFGPGTRLTVT.

This clonotype has just a few counts. The chain uses TRBV24-1 and TRBJ2-7, with 8 bases identical to TRBD1. The V segment lost 7 bases and the J segment 5 bases; nucleotides outside the gene matches: 6. Germline lookup yields CDR1 KGHDR and CDR2 SFDVKD. The CDR3 has 13 residues. The CDR3 region has the DNA TGTGCCACCAGGGCTGCAGGGGGCCACGAGCAGTACTTC. Its translation: CATRAAGGHEQYF.

V gene TRBV29-1 combines with J gene TRBJ2-5; the D is unclear. The V end was cut by 7 bases, the J end by 7 bases, with 10 bases between. This CDR3 is 10 amino acids long. Germline-derived CDR1 and CDR2 are SQVTM and ANQGSEA. In DNA form, the CDR3 reads TGCAGCGGAGGTGACTGGACCCAGTACTTC. Its translation is CSGGDWTQYF.

This chain joins TRBV3-1 and TRBJ2-1, with TRBD2 matching over 8 bases. Trimming took 1 base from V and 6 from J; bases not matched to a gene: 8. Germline-derived CDR1 and CDR2 are LGHDT and YNNKEL (reference sequence). This CDR3 region has 16 residues. The CDR3 loop reads CASSQVGLAGPNEQFF. The DNA for the CDR3 is TGTGCCAGCAGCCAAGTAGGTCTAGCGGGTCCCAATGAGCAGTTCTTC.

V and J are TRBV12-5 and TRBJ2-7; 9 bases are shared with TRBD2. The CDR3 is made up of 14 amino acids. CDR1 and CDR2 from the germline V gene are LGHNT and FRNRAP. This CDR3 reads CASLGLASSYEQYF. Here the CDR3 DNA reads TGTGCCAGTCTTGGACTAGCGAGTTCCTACGAGCAGTACTTC.

This clonotype was detected a few times. The rearrangement uses TRBV20-1 and TRBJ1-1; D ambiguous. V lost 3 bases and J lost 0, with 8 bases in between. The CDR3 has 13 residues. CDR1 and CDR2 from the germline V gene are DFQATT and SNEGSKA (reference sequence). The CDR3 reads CSASFPVNTEAFF. The CDR3 DNA follows: TGCAGTGCTAGTTTCCCGGTGAACACTGAAGCTTTCTTT.

V usage is TRBV2 and J usage is TRBJ2-5, with D possibly matching TRBD2 (5 bases). CDR1 and CDR2 (germline): SNHLY, FYNNEI. V lost 10 bases and J 11 bases, leaving 23 bases between the germline ends. The CDR3 loop spans 13 amino acids. The CDR3 here is CAIDTASTNEQYF. The CDR3 DNA follows: TGTGCCATAGATACCGCTAGCACGAATGAGCAGTACTTC.

Concerning this clonotype: This may arise from a read error, as a much more abundant clone is one base away. The rearrangement joins TRBV9 to TRBJ2-7, with 9 nucleotides matching TRBD2. Trimming removed 0 bases from V and 7 bases from J; junction bases left unmatched: 11. Germline-derived CDR1 and CDR2 are SGDLS and YYNGEE. The CDR3 totals 16 residues. The CDR3 here is CASSVVSGSSYNEQYF. In DNA form, the CDR3 reads TGTGCCAGCAGCGTAGTTAGCGGGAGTTCCTACAATGAGCAGTACTTC.

This clonotype turned up a few times. The chain has TRBV6-5 and TRBJ2-1; TRBD1 agrees at 8 bases. Trimming took 6 bases from V and 9 from J; bases not matched to a gene: 4. From germline, CDR1 is MNHEY and CDR2 SVGAGI. CDR3 size: 12 residues. Written as DNA, the CDR3 is TGTGCCAGCAGCACTCAGGGGGCTGAGCAGTTCTTC. It translates to CASSTQGAEQFF.

This rearrangement joins TRBV3-1 to TRBJ1-1, with D perhaps matching TRBD1 (5 bases). V was shortened by 1 base and J by 6 bases, with 12 bases between the two germline ends. CDR1 is LGHDT, CDR2 YNNKEL, per germline (reference sequence). This CDR3 has 14 residues. CDR3 in DNA: TGTGCCAGCAGCCAAGTGGGAGGGGTCGCTGAAGCTTTCTTT. The encoded protein is CASSQVGGVAEAFF. Combining the CDR3 with reference TRBV3-1 and TRBJ1-1 gives the whole variable domain DTAVSQTPKYLVTQMGNDKSIKCEQNLGHDTMYWYKQDSKKFLKIMFSYNNKELIINETVPNRFSPKSPDKAHLNLHINSLELGDSAVYFCASSQVGGVAEAFFGQGTRLTVV.

This clonotype was recorded a few times. The genes are TRBV5-1 and TRBJ1-4; 7 nucleotides agree with TRBD1. The CDR3 runs to 14 residues. The V segment lost 8 bases and the J segment 3 bases; nucleotides outside the gene matches: 7. Germline CDR1 and CDR2: SGHRS and YFSETQ. The DNA of the CDR3 is TGCGCCAGTAGCATCAGGGGGGCTAATGAAAAACTGTTTTTT. It yields the protein CASSIRGANEKLFF.

This chain links TRBV19 with TRBJ1-5; maybe TRBD1 (6 bases). The CDR3 is made up of 17 amino acids. The ends were cut back, 1 base at V and 1 base at J, with 14 bases in the middle. CDR1 and CDR2 (germline): LNHDA, SQIVND (reference sequence). For the CDR3, the DNA is TGTGCCAGTAGTATAGCTTGGACAGCTATAAGCAATCAGCCCCAGCATTTT. This encodes CASSIAWTAISNQPQHF.

This clonotype was counted between two and nine times. The chain employs TRBV9 and TRBJ2-5; 7 bases are a match to TRBD2. This CDR3 contains 15 residues. Germline V gene lookup returns CDR1 SGDLS and CDR2 YYNGEE. V dropped 3 bases and J dropped 11; count of bases not matched to a gene: 16. CDR3 sequence: CASSGYREAYNEQYF. The CDR3 nucleotides are TGTGCCAGCAGCGGCTACCGGGAGGCGTACAATGAGCAGTACTTC.

This clonotype came up a few times. The CDR3 region has the DNA TGTGCCAGCAAAAGAGCGTTCCCAGATACGCAGTATTTT. This translates into CASKRAFPDTQYF. V gene TRBV6-6 combines with J gene TRBJ2-3; D is undetermined. In germline, CDR1 is MNHNY, CDR2 SVGAGI (reference sequence). This CDR3 has 13 residues. Trimming removed 7 bases at V and 4 bases at J, with 12 bases between.

Ten or more counts support this clonotype. This chain connects TRBV29-1 to TRBJ2-7; D possibly uses TRBD1 or TRBD2 (6 bases each). V lost 0 bases and J 4 bases, leaving 13 bases between the germline ends. The CDR3 consists of 14 residues. Per germline, CDR1 SQVTM and CDR2 ANQGSEA. This CDR3 reads CSVEDRGTPYEQYF. CDR3 nucleotide sequence: TGCAGCGTTGAAGATCGGGGGACACCTTACGAGCAGTACTTC.

This clonotype showed up just a few times. The V gene is TRBV27, the J gene TRBJ1-2; 8 nucleotides agree with TRBD1. J gave up 3 bases and V 0 bases, and 3 bases lay outside the gene matches. The germline gives CDR1 MNHEY, CDR2 SMNVEV (reference sequence). The CDR3 runs 15 residues. The CDR3 bases are TGTGCCAGCAGTTTATCGACCAGGGGGCACTATGGCTACACCTTC. Protein product: CASSLSTRGHYGYTF.

As regards this clonotype: An end of the junction differs from the germline gene, which may be a read error. The chain carries TRBV27 and TRBJ2-7, with TRBD1 matching 8 bases. The CDR3 covers 14 residues. Germline CDR1 MNHEY, CDR2 SMNVEV (reference sequence). In DNA form, the CDR3 reads TGTGCCAGCAGTTTGCAGGGGGCCCACTACGGGCAGTACTTC. Translated, it gives CASSLQGAHYGQYF.